These 24 T cell receptor beta chains originate from one sample sequenced in a study of shared clonotypes between healthy human individuals. Profiled with immunoSEQ multiplex PCR; TCRdb holds only in-frame clones, not every one. The data contain about 360,000 clones, around 67% of them singletons. The specimen sequenced was memory CD4+ T cells sorted from blood. Documented subset: CD45RA-negative fraction. These TCRs come from a man younger than 40 in good health.

The V and J genes are TRBV18 and TRBJ2-1; weak D call: TRBD1 (6 bases). Trimming cost V 4 bases and J 0 bases, with 10 bases left between them. CDR1 and CDR2 from the germline V gene are KGHSH and LQKENI. The CDR3 runs 15 residues. The CDR3, as DNA: TGTGCCAGCTCACAACAGGGATACTCCTACAATGAGCAGTTCTTC. Translating gives CASSQQGYSYNEQFF. The full variable domain, its missing parts supplied by reference TRBV18 and TRBJ2-1, is NAGVMQNPRHLVRRRGQEARLRCSPMKGHSHVYWYRQLPEEGLKFMVYLQKENIIDESGMPKERFSAEFPKEGPSILRIQQVVRGDSAAYFCASSQQGYSYNEQFFGPGTRLTVL.

The chain recombines TRBV6-6 with TRBJ1-1; TRBD1 is a possible D gene (5 bases). The V gene's germline CDR1 is MNHNY and CDR2 SVGAGI (reference sequence). The CDR3 runs 16 residues. The V end lost 4 bases, the J end lost 0 bases, and 15 bases lay between the germline ends. The CDR3 nucleotides read TGTGCCAGCAGTTTGACGGCAGGGTCAATGAACACTGAAGCTTTCTTT. Its translation: CASSLTAGSMNTEAFF.

The V call is TRBV7-9, the J call TRBJ2-1; D is perhaps TRBD2 (5 bases). CDR1 and CDR2 from the germline V gene are SEHNR and FQNEAQ (reference sequence). Between the trimmed V and J ends, which lost 5 bases and 2 bases, there was a span of 13 bases. This CDR3 contains 15 residues. CDR3 sequence (DNA): TGTGCCAGCAGCGGATCTAGAGGGACCTACAATGAGCAGTTCTTC. Its translation: CASSGSRGTYNEQFF.

V and J are TRBV5-1 and TRBJ2-2; perhaps TRBD1 as D (6 bases). The CDR3 totals 17 residues. The germline V gene has CDR1 SGHRS and CDR2 YFSETQ. V shed 2 bases and J shed 5 bases, with 19 bases lying between them. The CDR3 region has the DNA TGCGCCAGCAGCTTTGGAATCCGGGACATCCAAACCGGGGAGCTGTTTTTT. Its translation is CASSFGIRDIQTGELFF.

The chain has TRBV30 and TRBJ2-6, with D unclear. The V and J ends lost 4 bases and 8 bases respectively, with 12 bases between them. Germline V gives CDR1 GTSNPN, CDR2 SVGIG (reference sequence). This CDR3 is 13 amino acids long. The CDR3 reads CAWKSRVPNVLTF. DNA for the CDR3: TGTGCCTGGAAGTCTAGGGTCCCCAACGTCCTGACTTTC. The full variable domain, completed using reference TRBV30 and TRBJ2-6, is SQTIHQWPATLVQPVGSPLSLECTVEGTSNPNLYWYRQAAGRGLQLLFYSVGIGQISSEVPQNLSASRPQDRQFILSSKKLLLSDSGFYLCAWKSRVPNVLTFGAGSRLTVL.

V gene TRBV5-1 combines with J gene TRBJ1-2; D uncertain. Looked up from germline, CDR1 is SGHRS and CDR2 is YFSETQ. The V end lost 1 base, the J end lost 6 bases, and 10 bases lay between the germline ends. The CDR3 is 13 residues long. CDR3 in amino acids: CASSLFSGDGYTF. As DNA, the CDR3 is TGCGCCAGCAGCTTGTTTTCAGGAGATGGCTACACCTTC.

The genes are TRBV7-3 and TRBJ1-1; 7 bases are shared with TRBD1. The CDR3 sequence is 15 residues long. Germline CDR1 SGHTA, CDR2 FQGTGA. Trimming took 5 bases from V and 5 from J; bases not matched to a gene: 11. The CDR3 DNA follows: TGTGCCAGCAGCCCCCGGCAGGGGGTAAGGACTGAAGCTTTCTTT. Its protein is CASSPRQGVRTEAFF.

This clone was counted between two and nine times. Within the sample, other DNA sequences also encode this same CDR3. The chain has TRBV14 and TRBJ2-5, with D possibly matching TRBD2 (5 bases). Germline V gives CDR1 SGHDN, CDR2 FVKESK. The CDR3 extends over 13 amino acids. V was pared by 1 base and J by 4 bases, with 7 bases between. Here the CDR3 DNA reads TGTGCCAGCAGCCAAGCGGGGAGAGAGACCCAGTACTTC. Translation: CASSQAGRETQYF.

This chain uses TRBV11-2 with TRBJ1-3, with D possibly TRBD1 on 5 matching bases. The V gene's germline CDR1 is SGHAT and CDR2 FQNNGV. The CDR3 spans 15 residues. Trimming removed 5 bases at V and 3 bases at J, with 14 bases between. The CDR3 protein is CASSPGKGNGNTIYF. As DNA, the CDR3 is TGTGCCAGCAGCCCAGGGAAGGGTAATGGAAACACCATATATTTT.

V gene TRBV6-1 combines with J gene TRBJ2-7; D is unclear. The germline CDR1 and CDR2 sequences are MNHNS and SASEGT. Deletions cut 7 bases from V and 0 bases from J, with 7 bases between. The CDR3 is 12 residues long. CDR3 sequence: CASTKDSYEQYF. The CDR3 nucleotides read TGTGCCAGCACAAAGGACTCCTACGAGCAGTACTTC.

CDR3 DNA sequence: TGCAGTGCTACCCACGGTCCTGAAGCTTTCTTT. Residues: CSATHGPEAFF. The chain combines TRBV20-1 with TRBJ1-1, with no clear D. V lost 4 bases, J lost 6 bases, and 9 bases lay in between. This CDR3 spans 11 amino acids. Germline V gives CDR1 DFQATT, CDR2 SNEGSKA (reference sequence).

Note on this clone: A single base separates this from a much larger clone, so it may be a read error. This chain connects TRBV27 to TRBJ2-3; D is unclear. Germline assignment: CDR1 MNHEY and CDR2 SMNVEV (reference sequence). The CDR3 covers 12 residues. V was pared by 5 bases and J by 2 bases, with 5 bases between. CDR3 coding DNA: TGTGCCAGCAGTACAGACACAGATACGCAGTATTTT. This gives the protein CASSTDTDTQYF.

This clone was seen just once. CDR3 DNA sequence: TGTGCCAGCAGCCAGCCCCTGGGACTAGCGGCTGGAGGTGAGCAGTTCTTC. It translates to CASSQPLGLAAGGEQFF. The V call is TRBV7-9, the J call TRBJ2-1; 11 bases map to TRBD2. There are 17 residues in the CDR3. Germline CDR1 SEHNR, CDR2 FQNEAQ (reference sequence). Trimming took 5 bases from V and 9 from J; bases not matched to a gene: 15. Full variable domain (outside the CDR3, taken from reference TRBV7-9 and TRBJ2-1): DTGVSQNPRHKITKRGQNVTFRCDPISEHNRLYWYRQTLGQGPEFLTYFQNEAQLEKSRLLSDRFSAERPKGSFSTLEIQRTEQGDSAMYLCASSQPLGLAAGGEQFFGPGTRLTVL.

CDR3 protein: CASSEEVMNTEAFF. The CDR3, as DNA: TGTGCCAGCAGTGAAGAGGTCATGAACACTGAAGCTTTCTTT. V and J are TRBV2 and TRBJ1-1; D not resolved. The CDR3 has 14 residues. Looked up from germline, CDR1 is SNHLY and CDR2 is FYNNEI. V shed 1 base and J shed 0 bases, with 6 bases lying between them.

V gene TRBV30 combines with J gene TRBJ1-1, with D uncertain. The V gene lost 3 bases and the J gene lost 1 base, with 15 bases spanning the gap. Germline lookup yields CDR1 GTSNPN and CDR2 SVGIG (reference sequence). This CDR3 has 15 amino acids. The DNA of the CDR3 is TGTGCCTGGAGCGGCCAAGCCATCGAGAACACTGAAGCTTTCTTT. Its translation: CAWSGQAIENTEAFF.

The chain employs TRBV11-1 and TRBJ1-4; 8 bases line up with TRBD1. The trim removed 5 bases at V and 7 bases at J, leaving 6 bases unmatched. The CDR3 covers 14 residues. Germline CDR1 reads SGHAT; CDR2 reads FQDESV (reference sequence). CDR3 region: CASSPTGEFEKLFF. The CDR3, as DNA: TGTGCCAGCAGCCCGACAGGGGAGTTTGAAAAACTGTTTTTT.

The chain employs TRBV28 and TRBJ1-2; D unresolved. V shed 8 bases and J shed 5 bases, with 12 bases lying between them. The CDR3 spans 12 residues. In germline, CDR1 is MDHEN, CDR2 SYDVKM. The chain's CDR3 is CASYRTSYGYTF. For the CDR3, the DNA is TGTGCCAGCTATAGGACGTCGTATGGCTACACCTTC.

The chain uses TRBV5-1 and TRBJ2-1; 7 bases map to TRBD1. Germline V gene sequence: CDR1 SGHRS, CDR2 YFSETQ. V lost 2 bases, J lost 6 bases, and 5 bases stayed unmatched. The CDR3 is 14 residues long. The CDR3: CASSFRQGINEQFF. DNA for the CDR3: TGCGCCAGCAGCTTTCGACAGGGTATCAATGAGCAGTTCTTC.

Of note for this clone: Other DNA sequences in this specimen translate into the identical CDR3. This sequence joins TRBV11-3 and TRBJ2-2; 9 bases fit TRBD1. The junction had 3 bases not matched to a gene; V was cut back by 1 base and J by 3 bases. Germline CDR1 reads SGHNT; CDR2 reads YENEEA. The CDR3 covers 16 residues. CDR3 sequence: CASSLVGQGDTGELFF. In DNA form, the CDR3 reads TGTGCCAGCAGCTTAGTGGGACAGGGAGACACCGGGGAGCTGTTTTTT.

The V and J genes are TRBV6-1 and TRBJ2-1; D is unresolved. The germline gives CDR1 MNHNS, CDR2 SASEGT. This CDR3 spans 14 amino acids. The germline V and J ends were trimmed by 2 bases and 7 bases, with 12 bases remaining between them. CDR3 amino acids: CASSEPRKGNEQFF. As DNA, the CDR3 is TGTGCCAGCAGTGAACCTCGAAAGGGAAATGAGCAGTTCTTC.

In its sample, this clone was seen once. V gene TRBV11-1 combines with J gene TRBJ2-2; possible D gene TRBD2, 5 bases. Trimming took off 5 bases at V and 8 bases at J, with 9 bases between the two ends. From germline, CDR1 is SGHAT and CDR2 FQDESV (reference sequence). The CDR3 spans 12 residues. CDR3 DNA sequence: TGTGCCAGCAGCCTGCGGGTAGGGGAGCTGTTTTTT. This encodes CASSLRVGELFF.

The chain couples TRBV5-1 to TRBJ2-4, with TRBD2 as a possible D gene (5 bases). The germline gives CDR1 SGHRS, CDR2 YFSETQ. Deletions cut 0 bases from V and 5 bases from J, with 6 bases between. There are 13 residues in the CDR3. The CDR3 DNA follows: TGCGCCAGCAGCTTGGTGGGAGAAAACATTCAGTACTTC. It encodes CASSLVGENIQYF.

The chain employs TRBV7-2 and TRBJ2-3, with 16 nucleotides matching TRBD2. Germline-derived CDR1 and CDR2 are SGHTA and FQGNSA. V gave up 5 bases and J gave up 5 bases; unmatched junction bases: 10. The length of the CDR3 is 18 residues. The CDR3 nucleotides read TGTGCCAGCAGCCCTGGGACTAGCGGGAGGGCCGTAGTAGATACGCAGTATTTT. Its translation is CASSPGTSGRAVVDTQYF.

CDR3 protein: CASSSQGFGGYTF. The CDR3 DNA reads TGTGCCAGCAGCTCGCAGGGCTTCGGGGGCTACACCTTC. J is TRBJ1-2 and V is TRBV7-2, with D maybe TRBD1 (5 bases). CDR3 length equals 13 residues. V was pared by 4 bases and J by 8 bases, with 14 bases between. CDR1 is SGHTA and CDR2 is FQGNSA in the germline V gene.